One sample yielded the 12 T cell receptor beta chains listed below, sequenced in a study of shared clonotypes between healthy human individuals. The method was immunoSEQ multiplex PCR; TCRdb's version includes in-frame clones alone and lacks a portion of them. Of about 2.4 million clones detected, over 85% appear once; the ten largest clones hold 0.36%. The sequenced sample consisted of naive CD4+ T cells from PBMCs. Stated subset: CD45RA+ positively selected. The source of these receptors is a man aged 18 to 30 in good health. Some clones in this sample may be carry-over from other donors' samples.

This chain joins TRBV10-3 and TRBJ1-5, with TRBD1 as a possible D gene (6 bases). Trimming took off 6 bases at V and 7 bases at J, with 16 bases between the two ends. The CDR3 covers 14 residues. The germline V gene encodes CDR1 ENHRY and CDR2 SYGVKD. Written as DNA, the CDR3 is TGTGCCATCAGGCAACAGGGTCGGGAACAGCCCCAGCATTTT. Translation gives CAIRQQGREQPQHF.

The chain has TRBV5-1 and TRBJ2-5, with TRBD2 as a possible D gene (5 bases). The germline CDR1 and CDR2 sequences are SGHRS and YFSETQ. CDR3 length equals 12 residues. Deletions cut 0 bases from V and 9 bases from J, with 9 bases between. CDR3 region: CASSLEFGAQYF. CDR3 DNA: TGCGCCAGCAGCTTGGAATTCGGGGCCCAGTACTTC.

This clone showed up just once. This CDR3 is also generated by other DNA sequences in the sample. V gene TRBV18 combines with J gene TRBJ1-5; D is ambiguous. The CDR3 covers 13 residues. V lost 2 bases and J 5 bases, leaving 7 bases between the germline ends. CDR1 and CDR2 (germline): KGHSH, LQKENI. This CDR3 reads CASSPGRDQPQHF. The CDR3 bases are TGTGCCAGCTCACCAGGGCGGGATCAGCCCCAGCATTTT.

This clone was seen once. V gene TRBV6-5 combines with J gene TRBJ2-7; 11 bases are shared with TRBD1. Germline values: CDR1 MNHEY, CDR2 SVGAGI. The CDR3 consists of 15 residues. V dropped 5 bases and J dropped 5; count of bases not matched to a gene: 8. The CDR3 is CASSLRTGGLHEQYF. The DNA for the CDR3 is TGTGCCAGCAGTCTTAGGACAGGGGGCTTACACGAGCAGTACTTC.

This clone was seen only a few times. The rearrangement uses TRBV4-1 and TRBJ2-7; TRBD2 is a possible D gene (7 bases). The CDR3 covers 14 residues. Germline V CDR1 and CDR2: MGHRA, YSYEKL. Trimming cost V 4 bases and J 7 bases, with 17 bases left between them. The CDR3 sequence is CASSRQGGAQEQYF. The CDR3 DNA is TGCGCCAGCAGCCGGCAAGGGGGGGCGCAGGAGCAGTACTTC.

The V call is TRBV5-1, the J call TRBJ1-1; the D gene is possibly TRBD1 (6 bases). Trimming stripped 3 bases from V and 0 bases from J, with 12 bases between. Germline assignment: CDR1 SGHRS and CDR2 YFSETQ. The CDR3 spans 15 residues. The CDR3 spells CASSSREGVNTEAFF. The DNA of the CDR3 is TGCGCCAGCAGCTCGAGGGAGGGGGTGAACACTGAAGCTTTCTTT.

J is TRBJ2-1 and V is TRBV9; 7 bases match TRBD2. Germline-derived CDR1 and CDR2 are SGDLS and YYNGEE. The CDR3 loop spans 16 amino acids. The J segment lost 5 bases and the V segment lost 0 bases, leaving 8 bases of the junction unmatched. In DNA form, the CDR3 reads TGTGCCAGCAGCGTAGATGGGGGAGGGCCCCACAATGAGCAGTTCTTC. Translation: CASSVDGGGPHNEQFF.

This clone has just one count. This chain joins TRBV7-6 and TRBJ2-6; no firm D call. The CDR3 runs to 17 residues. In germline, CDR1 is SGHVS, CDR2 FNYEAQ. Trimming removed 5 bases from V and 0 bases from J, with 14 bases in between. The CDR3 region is CASSPRPDNSGANVLTF. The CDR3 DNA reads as TGTGCCAGCAGCCCCCGGCCCGACAACTCTGGGGCCAACGTCCTGACTTTC.

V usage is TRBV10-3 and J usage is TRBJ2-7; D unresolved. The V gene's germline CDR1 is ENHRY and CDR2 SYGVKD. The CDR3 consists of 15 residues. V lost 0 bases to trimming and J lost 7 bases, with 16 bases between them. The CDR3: CAISESGLEAREQYF. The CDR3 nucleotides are TGTGCCATCAGTGAGTCAGGGCTAGAAGCAAGAGAGCAGTACTTC.

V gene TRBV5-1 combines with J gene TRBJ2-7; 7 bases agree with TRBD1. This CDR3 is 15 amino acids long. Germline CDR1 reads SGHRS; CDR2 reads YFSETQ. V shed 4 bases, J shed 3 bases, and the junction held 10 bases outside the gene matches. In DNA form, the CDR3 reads TGCGCCAGCAGCACGGGGCCGGGACAGAGCTACGAGCAGTACTTC. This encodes CASSTGPGQSYEQYF.

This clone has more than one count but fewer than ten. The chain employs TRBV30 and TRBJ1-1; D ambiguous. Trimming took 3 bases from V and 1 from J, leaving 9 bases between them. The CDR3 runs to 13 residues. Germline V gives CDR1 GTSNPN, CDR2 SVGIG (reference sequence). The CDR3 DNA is TGTGCCTGGAGCCTAGGGTGGAACACTGAAGCTTTCTTT. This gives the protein CAWSLGWNTEAFF.

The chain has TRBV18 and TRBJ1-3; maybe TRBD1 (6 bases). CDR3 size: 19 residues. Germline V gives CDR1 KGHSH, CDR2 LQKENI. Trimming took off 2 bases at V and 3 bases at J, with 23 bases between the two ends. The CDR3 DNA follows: TGTGCCAGCTCACCAAGACCAGACAGGCTGGATGGGAGTGGAAACACCATATATTTT. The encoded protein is CASSPRPDRLDGSGNTIYF.